Each of the 5 T cell receptor beta chains below was sequenced from the same sample in a study of T cells expressing NK-cell markers. Following a re-call of the 5' RACE reads, TCRdb has one entry per CDR3 protein and lacks DNA. Its table records about 440,000 distinct CDR3 sequences. Sequenced sample: blood T cells: a sorted CD56 or NKG2C T cell subset, CD4+ or CD8+ T cells, or bulk PBMC T cells (not recorded which). Source of these receptors: a woman between 18 and 70 years old in good health.

The chain is built from TRBV20-1 and TRBJ1-1. This CDR3 has 13 amino acids. Germline V gene data show CDR1 as DFQATT and CDR2 as SNEGSKA (reference sequence). The CDR3 region is CSASALGDTEAFF.

The CDR3 here is CASSPSAGGITGELFF. V is TRBV7-3 and J is TRBJ2-2; TCRdb picks TRBD2, but there is no DNA to check that call. This CDR3 region has 16 residues. Germline CDR1 and CDR2: SGHTA and FQGTGA.

The rearrangement links TRBV29-1 to TRBJ1-5; as DNA is missing, the TRBD1 call by TCRdb cannot be tested. From germline, CDR1 is SQVTM and CDR2 ANQGSEA. This CDR3 comprises 14 residues. The CDR3 is CSVSDRGSHQPQHF.

The rearrangement uses TRBV7-9 and TRBJ2-2. Per germline, CDR1 SEHNR and CDR2 FQNEAQ (reference sequence). CDR3 length equals 14 residues. Here the CDR3 reads CASSSHVNTGELFF.

This rearrangement joins TRBV12-3 or TRBV12-4 to TRBJ1-3. This CDR3 is built from 16 residues. CDR3 loop: CASSSLQSSSGNTIYF.